This entry lists 17 T cell receptor beta chains sequenced from one sample in a study of T cells in Graves' hyperthyroidism and ophthalmopathy. TCR beta CDR3 regions were amplified from RNA. During a first-round RT-PCR of the TCR CDR3, the HTBI primer set was used. A single record per CDR3 protein comes from TCRdb applying MiXCR to the multiplex PCR reads. Of over 500,000 distinct CDR3 sequences listed, more than 15% are singletons. Sequencing was done on a sample of blood. The receptors were sampled from a woman younger than 30 with Graves' ophthalmopathy.

The chain couples TRBV6-1 to TRBJ1-2, with a possible D match to TRBD1 (6 bases). The germline V gene encodes CDR1 MNHNS and CDR2 SASEGT. There are 14 residues in the CDR3. Trimming cost V 10 bases and J 2 bases, with 17 bases left between them. The CDR3 loop reads CATKGQPFNYGYTF. The CDR3 DNA follows: TGTGCCACCAAAGGACAGCCCTTCAACTATGGCTACACCTTC.

There are a few counts of this clonotype. The chain is built from TRBV6-5 and TRBJ1-2; D remains unclear. The length of the CDR3 is 13 residues. Germline assignment: CDR1 MNHEY and CDR2 SVGAGI. V lost 2 bases and J 3 bases, leaving 7 bases between the germline ends. The CDR3 DNA reads as TGTGCCAGCAGTTACGAGCCCTACTATGGCTACACCTTC. This gives the protein CASSYEPYYGYTF.

V gene TRBV28 combines with J gene TRBJ2-2, with D possibly matching TRBD2 (5 bases). V shed 5 bases and J shed 4 bases, with 14 bases lying between them. The CDR3 is 15 residues long. Germline V gives CDR1 MDHEN, CDR2 SYDVKM. CDR3 DNA: TGTGCCAGCAGTCTTGGAGGACCAGGCACCGGGGAGCTGTTTTTT. Protein sequence: CASSLGGPGTGELFF.

This chain connects TRBV5-4 to TRBJ2-5, with TRBD2 matching over 9 bases. CDR3 size: 15 residues. J lost 3 bases, V lost 3 bases, and 6 bases had no gene match. Germline CDR1 is SGHNT and CDR2 is YYREEE (reference sequence). The CDR3 region has the DNA TGTGCCAGCAGCTCTCCACTAGCGGGTAAAGAGACCCAGTACTTC. It yields the protein CASSSPLAGKETQYF. The complete variable domain, with remaining parts taken from reference TRBV5-4 and TRBJ2-5, reads ETGVTQSPTHLIKTRGQQVTLRCSSQSGHNTVSWYQQALGQGPQFIFQYYREEENGRGNFPPRFSGLQFPNYSSELNVNALELDDSALYLCASSSPLAGKETQYFGPGTRLLVL.

This clonotype was observed many times. The chain combines TRBV2 with TRBJ1-4; D gene ambiguous. Germline V CDR1 and CDR2: SNHLY, FYNNEI. The V gene lost 0 bases and the J gene lost 8 bases, with 13 bases spanning the gap. The CDR3 contains 15 residues. The DNA for the CDR3 is TGTGCCAGCAGTGAAGCGGGCGGAGAACGGGAAAAACTGTTTTTT. It specifies CASSEAGGEREKLFF. Complete variable domain (other parts from reference TRBV2 and TRBJ1-4): EPEVTQTPSHQVTQMGQEVILRCVPISNHLYFYWYRQILGQKVEFLVSFYNNEISEKSEIFDDQFSVERPDGSNFTLKIRSTKLEDSAMYFCASSEAGGEREKLFFGSGTQLSVL.

This clonotype was counted ten times or more. This chain joins TRBV7-2 and TRBJ2-4; no definite D call. V lost 5 bases to trimming and J lost 0 bases, with 11 bases between them. Germline V lookup: CDR1 SGHTA, CDR2 FQGNSA. The length of the CDR3 is 15 residues. CDR3 bases: TGTGCCAGCAGCCAGTCAGCGCTAGCCAAAAACATTCAGTACTTC. Residues: CASSQSALAKNIQYF.

The CDR3 nucleotides read TGTGCCAGCAGCCCCCCGGGGTGGACCTCTGAAGCTTTCTTT. Translated, it gives CASSPPGWTSEAFF. The chain combines TRBV9 with TRBJ1-1; D is ambiguous. The CDR3 has 14 residues. V was trimmed by 4 bases and J by 6 bases, leaving 16 bases between them. Germline CDR1 SGDLS, CDR2 YYNGEE. Variable domain in full (rest from reference TRBV9 and TRBJ1-1): DSGVTQTPKHLITATGQRVTLRCSPRSGDLSVYWYQQSLDQGLQFLIQYYNGEERAKGNILERFSAQQFPDLHSELNLSSLELGDSALYFCASSPPGWTSEAFFGQGTRLTVV.

This clonotype has only a few counts. This sequence joins TRBV20-1 and TRBJ1-5; no definite D call. Trimming took off 3 bases at V and 0 bases at J, with 3 bases between the two ends. Per germline, CDR1 DFQATT and CDR2 SNEGSKA (reference sequence). The length of the CDR3 is 12 residues. CDR3 bases: TGCAGTGCTAGGGGTAGCAATCAGCCCCAGCATTTT. Residues: CSARGSNQPQHF.

The chain has TRBV29-1 and TRBJ2-5, with D perhaps matching TRBD2 (5 bases). Germline values: CDR1 SQVTM, CDR2 ANQGSEA. CDR3 length: 18 amino acids. Trimming took 6 bases from V and 3 from J, leaving 29 bases between them. The CDR3 DNA reads TGCAGCGTCATGTTCCTCCTAGGGTTGGGAGCGAGGGAAGAGACCCAGTACTTC. Amino acid sequence: CSVMFLLGLGAREETQYF.

This chain links TRBV13 with TRBJ1-1; the match to TRBD1 covers 9 bases. The V gene's germline CDR1 is PRHDT and CDR2 FYEKMQ (reference sequence). The junction had 10 bases not matched to a gene; V was cut back by 6 bases and J by 5 bases. This CDR3 region has 15 residues. The CDR3 sequence is CASRNRGRQRTEAFF. Here the CDR3 DNA reads TGTGCCAGCAGGAACAGGGGGCGCCAAAGAACTGAAGCTTTCTTT.

The rearrangement links TRBV7-3 to TRBJ1-4; D is unclear. V lost 0 bases to trimming and J lost 2 bases, with 7 bases between them. Germline V gene lookup returns CDR1 SGHTA and CDR2 FQGTGA. The CDR3 sequence is 15 residues long. CDR3 sequence reads: CASSLTGETNEKLFF. In DNA form, the CDR3 reads TGTGCCAGCAGCTTAACGGGCGAGACTAATGAAAAACTGTTTTTT.

This clonotype was observed at least ten times. This sequence joins TRBV27 and TRBJ2-2; possibly TRBD2 for D (5 bases). With 3 bases removed from V and 8 bases from J, the gap between germline ends came to 13 bases. Per the germline V gene, CDR1 is MNHEY and CDR2 is SMNVEV (reference sequence). The CDR3 contains 14 residues. The CDR3 DNA reads TGTGCCAGCAGTTTTGTGGAGGTTAAGGGGGAGCTGTTTTTT. Protein product: CASSFVEVKGELFF.

J is TRBJ2-3 and V is TRBV9; 8 bases match TRBD1. Per germline, CDR1 SGDLS and CDR2 YYNGEE. The CDR3 runs 19 residues. After removal of 4 bases from V and 0 bases from J, the junction contained 16 bases not matched to a gene. Written as DNA, the CDR3 is TGTGCCAGCAGCCCTTACCTTCCAGGGGGCCAGATAAGCACAGATACGCAGTATTTT. It encodes CASSPYLPGGQISTDTQYF.

The rearrangement joins TRBV19 to TRBJ1-1, with TRBD1 identical over 11 bases. The length of the CDR3 is 13 residues. V was pared by 10 bases and J by 2 bases, with 3 bases of the junction left unmatched. Germline V gene lookup returns CDR1 LNHDA and CDR2 SQIVND (reference sequence). CDR3 DNA sequence: TGTGCCACTTGGACAGGGGGCAACACTGAAGCTTTCTTT. This encodes CATWTGGNTEAFF.

This clonotype was seen repeatedly, ten times or more. The rearrangement joins TRBV7-2 to TRBJ2-1; 14 bases are shared with TRBD2. Germline trimming cut 5 bases from V and 12 bases from J; bases unmatched to any gene: 9. Germline CDR1 reads SGHTA; CDR2 reads FQGNSA. The CDR3 sequence is 15 residues long. The CDR3 sequence: CASSARLAGGGWQFF. The CDR3 nucleotides read TGTGCCAGCAGCGCTAGACTAGCGGGAGGGGGTTGGCAGTTCTTC.

The chain links TRBV4-1 to TRBJ2-7; the D call may be TRBD1 or TRBD2 (6 bases each). In germline, CDR1 is MGHRA, CDR2 YSYEKL. The germline V and J ends were trimmed by 3 bases and 7 bases, with 10 bases remaining between them. The CDR3 is 12 residues long. The CDR3 region has the DNA TGCGCCAGCAGCCACCGGGGGCATGAGCAGTACTTC. This gives the protein CASSHRGHEQYF.

J is TRBJ2-1 and V is TRBV10-3, with D maybe TRBD2 (7 bases). Trimming shortened V by 6 bases and J by 4 bases, and 19 bases separated the two germline ends. The V gene's germline CDR1 is ENHRY and CDR2 SYGVKD. The length of the CDR3 is 16 residues. The CDR3 sequence: CAISRGATGQYNEQFF. DNA of the CDR3: TGTGCCATCAGCCGGGGGGCCACCGGACAGTACAATGAGCAGTTCTTC.